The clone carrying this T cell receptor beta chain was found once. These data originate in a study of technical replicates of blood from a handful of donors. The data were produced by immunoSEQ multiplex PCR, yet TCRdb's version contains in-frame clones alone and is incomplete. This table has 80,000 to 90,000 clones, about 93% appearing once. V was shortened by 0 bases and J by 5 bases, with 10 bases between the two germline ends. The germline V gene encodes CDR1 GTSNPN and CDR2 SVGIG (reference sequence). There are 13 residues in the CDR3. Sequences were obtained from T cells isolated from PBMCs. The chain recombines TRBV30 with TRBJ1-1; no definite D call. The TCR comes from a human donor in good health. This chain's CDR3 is CAWSVQHMTEAFF. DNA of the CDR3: TGTGCCTGGAGTGTACAGCACATGACTGAAGCTTTCTTT.